This T cell receptor (beta chain) was documented in a study of response to subunit inactivated influenza vaccine. Notes on the study in general: The authors suggested that few new T cells are recruited per seasonal influenza vaccination.

This CDR3 contains 18 residues. V trimming: 2 bases; J trimming: 4 bases; junction bases outside the gene matches: 11. Germline V gene data show CDR1 as DFQATT and CDR2 as SNEGSKA (reference sequence). Via MiXCR, TCRdb re-called the RT-PCR reads, giving one row per CDR3 protein. The sample contains 400,000 to 550,000 distinct CDR3 sequences, 25% of which appear only once. Remarks on this clonotype: Its matching antigen is unknown.

Sample: CD4+ T cells sorted from PBMCs, taken around 5 days after vaccination. The chain uses TRBV20-1 and TRBJ2-1, with 13 bases fitting TRBD2. The receptor's source is a man in his fifties or sixties who received an inactivated influenza vaccine. CDR3 residues: CSARPTLGGLAGYNEQFF. DNA for the CDR3: TGCAGTGCTAGACCTACATTGGGGGGACTAGCGGGGTACAATGAGCAGTTCTTC.